The entry below describes one TCR beta chain. What it binds is not known. This record comes from a study of siplizumab effects on memory and regulatory T cells. Assays captured 10^5 or so TCR templates per sample. Profiling relied on immunoSEQ multiplex PCR, and the TCRdb table lists in-frame clones only, not all of them. The sample carries more than 45,000 clones, more than 80% recorded once. Study observations and caveats: Suppressive function of proliferating Tregs from siplizumab cultures was not confirmed. Naive T cells were seen as more diverse than memory cells and as major alloresponse contributors. Sequences below about 10^-5 frequency were poorly captured, and few alloreactive clones mapped to unstimulated subsets.

This CDR3 has 15 residues. V lost 5 bases and J lost 4; bases outside the gene matches: 7. Germline V gene lookup returns CDR1 LNHDA and CDR2 SQIVND (reference sequence). The chain employs TRBV19 and TRBJ2-7, with TRBD2 matching 11 bases. The TCR sequence derives from a human donor in good health. Source material: CD8+ T cells sorted from blood. CDR3: CASSDRLAGGYEQYF. In nucleotides, the CDR3 is TGTGCCAGTAGTGATAGGCTAGCGGGAGGTTACGAGCAGTACTTC.